Each of the 10 T cell receptor beta chains below was sequenced from the same sample in a study of T cells in women clearing cervical HPV infection. TCRdb keeps only in-frame clones here, not all; method: immunoSEQ multiplex PCR. The specimen's table records 15,000 to 20,000 clones. Sequencing was done on a sample of blood buffy coat. All receptors come from a woman aged 18 to 75 with a cervical HPV16 infection that either progressed to CIN3+ or cleared (not recorded which).

Of note for this clone: Coverage ceases 3 residues before the CDR3 finishes, and the germline J gene fills in the end. The chain combines TRBV18 with TRBJ1-2; 7 bases fit TRBD1. CDR1 and CDR2 (germline): KGHSH, LQKENI. This CDR3 has 19 residues. CDR3 residues: CASLSMASQTGTVSYDYTF. The covered CDR3 bases are TGTGCCAGCTTATCCATGGCCTCACAAACCGGGACAGTCTCCTACGAC. The full variable domain, with the rest looked up from reference TRBV18 and TRBJ1-2, is NAGVMQNPRHLVRRRGQEARLRCSPMKGHSHVYWYRQLPEEGLKFMVYLQKENIIDESGMPKERFSAEFPKEGPSILRIQQVVRGDSAAYFCASLSMASQTGTVSYDYTFGSGTRLTVV.

Regarding this clone: The CDR3 is cut off 3 residues early in the read; its end comes from the germline J gene. J is TRBJ1-2 and V is TRBV27; D is possibly TRBD1 (6 bases). Germline CDR1 reads MNHEY; CDR2 reads SMNVEV (reference sequence). This CDR3 is 16 amino acids long. CDR3 protein: CASTFIGGSGGYDYTF. The sequenced CDR3 bases are TGTGCCAGCACTTTTATTGGTGGTAGCGGGGGCTACGAC.

As to this clone: Read data end 3 residues before the CDR3 end; the end is taken from the germline J gene. The chain employs TRBV5-4 and TRBJ1-6; no definite D call. Trimming shortened V by 0 bases and J by 11 bases, and 18 bases separated the two germline ends. CDR3 length equals 16 residues. Germline CDR1 and CDR2: SGHNT and YYREEE (reference sequence). CDR3 region: CASSLGTAKVIAPLHF. The CDR3 bases that were read are TGTGCCAGCAGCTTGGGCACAGCCAAAGTTATCGCACCC.

As concerns this clone: Coverage ceases 3 residues before the CDR3 finishes, and the germline J gene fills in the end. Within the sample, other DNA sequences also encode this same CDR3. The J gene is TRBJ2-3, the V gene TRBV7-6, with 13 bases matching TRBD2. CDR3 length: 17 amino acids. Looked up from germline, CDR1 is SGHVS and CDR2 is FNYEAQ. The V gene end was trimmed by 5 bases and the J gene end by 2 bases; junction bases not matched to a gene: 7. The sequenced part of the CDR3 DNA is TGTGCCAGCAGCCTAGGGACTAGCGGGGCGCCCACAGATACG. This gives the protein CASSLGTSGAPTDT. The whole CDR3 reads CASSLGTSGAPTDTQYF.

In the case of this clone: The read ends 3 residues shy of where the CDR3 ends; the end is completed using the germline J gene. The sample contains more than one DNA sequence encoding this CDR3. The J gene is TRBJ1-2, the V gene TRBV5-1, with D maybe TRBD1 (5 bases). CDR1 and CDR2 from the germline V gene are SGHRS and YFSETQ. This CDR3 is built from 16 residues. Deletions cut 0 bases from V and 7 bases from J, with 19 bases between. The CDR3 is CASSLASGGTVGGYTF. Incomplete CDR3 DNA: TGCGCCAGCAGCTTGGCCTCGGGGGGGACTGTAGGTGGC.

This chain's CDR3 is CATSSREGYEKLFF. CDR3 DNA (partial): TGTGCCACCAGCTCCAGAGAGGGCTATGAAAAA. The J gene is TRBJ1-4, the V gene TRBV15; unclear D gene. With the read ending 3 residues before the CDR3 end, the germline J gene is used to fill in that end. Germline V gives CDR1 LNHNV, CDR2 YYDKDF (reference sequence). The CDR3 runs to 14 residues. The ends were cut back, 5 bases at V and 6 bases at J, with 13 bases in the middle.

As for this clone: The CDR3 extends 3 residues past the end of the read, so its final part is completed from the germline J gene. The J gene is TRBJ2-3, the V gene TRBV7-2; D is unresolved. The length of the CDR3 is 14 residues. Germline assignment: CDR1 SGHTA and CDR2 FQGNSA. CDR3: CASSPSQYPETQYF. Partial CDR3 DNA: TGTGCCAGCAGCCCCTCTCAGTATCCCGAGACG.

The covered CDR3 bases are TGTGCCAGTAGTACTCAGGGGGCACTGCGGGACATT. This sequence encodes CASSTQGALRDI. The whole CDR3 protein reads CASSTQGALRDIQYF. The chain uses TRBV19 and TRBJ2-4; 8 bases line up with TRBD1. The CDR3 extends 3 residues past the end of the read, so its final part is completed from the germline J gene. V trimming: 4 bases; J trimming: 8 bases; junction bases outside the gene matches: 10. Germline CDR1 LNHDA, CDR2 SQIVND (reference sequence). CDR3 size: 15 residues.

This CDR3 is CASSLRSVNTEAFF. CDR3 bases read: TGCGCCAGCAGCTTGAGATCGGTGAACACTGAA. The chain recombines TRBV5-1 with TRBJ1-1; D gene ambiguous. The read is 3 residues too short to cover the CDR3 end, so that end is filled in from the germline J gene. This CDR3 is 14 amino acids long. CDR1 SGHRS and CDR2 YFSETQ come from the germline V gene. Deletions cut 1 base from V and 0 bases from J, with 7 bases between.

A note on this clone: The CDR3 end lies 3 residues beyond the end of the read and is filled in from the germline J gene. The gene calls are TRBV7-2 and TRBJ1-4; maybe TRBD1 (6 bases). Germline CDR1 and CDR2: SGHTA and FQGNSA. The CDR3 consists of 14 residues. CDR3: CASSLVRGGSPLFF. The part of the CDR3 DNA that was read is TGTGCCAGCAGCTTAGTCAGGGGTGGTTCACCA.